The TCR beta chain described here comes from a study of CD8 T cells in ankylosing spondylitis. The CDR3 is 16 residues long. CDR1 SGHNT and CDR2 YYREEE come from the germline V gene (reference sequence). V lost 0 bases and J 1 base, leaving 11 bases between the germline ends. With molecular barcodes, quantitative 5'-RACE was used to make the TCR beta libraries. In TCRdb, the 5' RACE reads were re-called with MiXCR into one record per CDR3 protein. The sample yields tens of thousands of distinct CDR3 sequences, 6% to 7.5% seen once. This clonotype was detected many times. Its antigen is not identified. Study results and caveats: Blood from ankylosing spondylitis patients appeared to carry a characteristic roughly 8-variant TCR beta motif. The authors reported significant enrichment of disease-linked clones in matched ankylosing spondylitis synovial fluid. Reactive arthritis synovial fluid and blood previously showed some of these motif variants.

The V gene is TRBV5-4, the J gene TRBJ2-4; D remains unclear. This sequence originates from a female donor with ankylosing spondylitis or in good health (not recorded which). The sample taken for sequencing was blood, either unsorted or a sorted T cell fraction (not recorded which). CDR3 region: CASSLDMVGAKNIQYF. The CDR3 DNA sequence: TGTGCCAGCAGCTTGGATATGGTCGGGGCCAAAAACATTCAGTACTTC.